A single sample is the source of the 11 T cell receptor beta chains below, sequenced in a study of OX40 agonist ivuxolimab in advanced cancers. TCRdb's table, derived via immunoSEQ multiplex PCR, lists solely in-frame clones and lacks some. Counted here are about 58,000 clones, roughly 89% occurring once; the ten biggest clones make up around 0.61%. Sequenced material: CD4+ or CD8+ T cells sorted from blood, taken in a trial of the OX40 agonist ivuxolimab. These receptors were obtained from an adult with an advanced solid tumor such as melanoma, head and neck, liver or kidney cancer.

V and J are TRBV13 and TRBJ2-7; 7 bases map to TRBD1. V dropped 0 bases and J dropped 5; count of bases not matched to a gene: 7. Germline CDR1 is PRHDT and CDR2 is FYEKMQ (reference sequence). The CDR3 length is 15 residues. The chain's CDR3 is CASSLGTGLGHEQYF. CDR3 in DNA: TGTGCCAGCAGCTTAGGGACAGGGTTGGGCCACGAGCAGTACTTC.

In its sample, this clone was seen a few times. The rearrangement joins TRBV5-4 to TRBJ2-1; 13 bases match TRBD2. The germline CDR1 and CDR2 sequences are SGHNT and YYREEE (reference sequence). The CDR3 contains 18 residues. Germline trimming cut 1 base from V and 3 bases from J; bases unmatched to any gene: 7. In DNA form, the CDR3 reads TGTGCCAGCAGCTTGCCCGGACTAGCGGGAGTTAGCTACAATGAGCAGTTCTTC. Translation: CASSLPGLAGVSYNEQFF.

V gene TRBV5-1 combines with J gene TRBJ1-1, with D hard to call. The V end lost 2 bases, the J end lost 2 bases, and 7 bases lay between the germline ends. This CDR3 has 13 residues. The V gene's germline CDR1 is SGHRS and CDR2 YFSETQ. This chain's CDR3 is CASSFGENTEAFF. For the CDR3, the DNA is TGCGCCAGCAGCTTCGGAGAAAACACTGAAGCTTTCTTT.

This clone came up once. The chain joins TRBV6-1 to TRBJ2-4; D uncertain. Looked up from germline, CDR1 is MNHNS and CDR2 is SASEGT. With 2 bases removed from V and 0 bases from J, the gap between germline ends came to 11 bases. The CDR3 contains 16 residues. The CDR3 loop reads CASSESFVLAKNIQYF. For the CDR3, the DNA is TGTGCCAGCAGTGAAAGTTTTGTACTAGCCAAAAACATTCAGTACTTC.

The chain has TRBV6-1 and TRBJ1-1; the match to TRBD1 covers 9 bases. The trim removed 2 bases at V and 10 bases at J, leaving 11 bases unmatched. Germline CDR1 reads MNHNS; CDR2 reads SASEGT. The CDR3 consists of 15 residues. CDR3 region: CASSELLQGARSAFF. CDR3 nucleotides: TGTGCCAGCAGTGAATTGTTACAGGGGGCAAGGTCAGCTTTCTTT.

The chain couples TRBV7-9 to TRBJ2-1; TRBD2 agrees at 8 bases. The CDR3 is 12 amino acids. J gave up 12 bases and V 1 base, and 2 bases lay outside the gene matches. CDR1 SEHNR and CDR2 FQNEAQ come from the germline V gene (reference sequence). CDR3 coding DNA: TGTGCCAGCAGCTTAGACCTAGCGGGGCAGTTCTTC. This encodes CASSLDLAGQFF.

V gene TRBV11-1 combines with J gene TRBJ2-1, with D perhaps TRBD2 (6 bases). CDR1 is SGHAT and CDR2 is FQDESV in the germline V gene (reference sequence). The ends were cut back, 3 bases at V and 6 bases at J, with 15 bases in the middle. The CDR3 has 15 residues. The DNA for the CDR3 is TGTGCCAGCAGCTTTCGTTCCGGGAGCATCAATGAGCAGTTCTTC. Translated: CASSFRSGSINEQFF. The complete variable domain, with remaining parts taken from reference TRBV11-1 and TRBJ2-1, reads EAEVAQSPRYKITEKSQAVAFWCDPISGHATLYWYRQILGQGPELLVQFQDESVVDDSQLPKDRFSAERLKGVDSTLKIQPAELGDSAMYLCASSFRSGSINEQFFGPGTRLTVL.

The rearrangement uses TRBV5-4 and TRBJ1-4; a weak D match, TRBD1 (5 bases). Trimming cost V 5 bases and J 2 bases, with 13 bases left between them. In germline, CDR1 is SGHNT, CDR2 YYREEE (reference sequence). The CDR3 runs 15 residues. The CDR3 DNA reads as TGTGCCAGCAGATCAGGGCCCTCCACTAATGAAAAACTGTTTTTT. Residues: CASRSGPSTNEKLFF.

V and J are TRBV6-1 and TRBJ2-3; D gene uncertain. CDR3 length: 12 amino acids. Looked up from germline, CDR1 is MNHNS and CDR2 is SASEGT. V lost 6 bases, J lost 4 bases, and 8 bases lay in between. The CDR3 protein is CASRVLADTQYF. The CDR3 DNA is TGTGCCAGCAGGGTTCTAGCAGATACGCAGTATTTT.

V is TRBV2 and J is TRBJ2-5; perhaps TRBD1 as D (5 bases). CDR1 and CDR2 (germline): SNHLY, FYNNEI. Trimming removed 7 bases from V and 10 bases from J, with 22 bases in between. The CDR3 contains 14 residues. The CDR3 DNA reads TGTGCCAGCACCAGACTCCCTGGAGCCAGGGTCCAGTACTTC. The encoded protein is CASTRLPGARVQYF.

V is TRBV29-1 and J is TRBJ1-2, with a weak D call TRBD1 (5 bases). CDR3 length: 15 amino acids. Germline lookup yields CDR1 SQVTM and CDR2 ANQGSEA. V lost 2 bases to trimming and J lost 5 bases, with 18 bases between them. CDR3 nucleotides: TGCAGCGTTGAATTAACAGGCCGAGAGAGGTATGGCTACACCTTC. Protein product: CSVELTGRERYGYTF.